This T cell receptor (beta chain) derives from a study of blood T cell repertoires in COVID-19. Study information: Sample material is recorded as cDNA or gDNA derived from T cells, B-cell-depleted T cells, or PBMCs.

The CDR3 consists of 16 residues. The germline CDR1 and CDR2 sequences are MNHNS and SASEGT. V was clipped by 3 bases and J by 0 bases; unmatched bases: 7. Recovered Cohort 3 donors showed two negative PCRs, clearance, or symptom resolution. In the authors' workflow: Using reference gene primer amplification, nucleated cell counts were estimated. Profiling relied on immunoSEQ multiplex PCR, and the TCRdb table lists in-frame clones only, not all of them. V and J calls and clone size are given by that table; D and trimming were obtained from the DNA. Of about 200,000 clones listed, roughly 80% are singletons.

The J gene is TRBJ1-1, the V gene TRBV6-1; 7 bases line up with TRBD1. Sequencing was carried out using PBMCs or T cells enriched from blood (not recorded which). This clonotype was obtained from a man aged 35 to 55 who had recovered from COVID-19. The CDR3 region is CASSETRQGVNTEAFF. The CDR3 DNA reads as TGTGCCAGCAGTGAGACACGGCAGGGGGTGAACACTGAAGCTTTCTTT.